This T cell receptor (beta chain) emerged from a study of a mutant IDH1 vaccine in newly diagnosed glioma. Study details: The earlier regimen, radiotherapy, temozolomide, or both, was most often both.

The CDR3 consists of 14 residues. The V gene's germline CDR1 is ENHRY and CDR2 SYGVKD. V lost 6 bases and J lost 6; bases outside the gene matches: 6. This clone was detected a few times. The antigen is undetermined. Time point given: week 11, during vaccination. Doses of 300 ug of mutant IDH1 20-mer peptide were given with topical imiquimod. Sequencing was performed with immunoSEQ multiplex PCR; in TCRdb, only in-frame clones are kept and a portion is missing. The repertoire holds 110,000 or so clones, with 85% to 90% as singletons. This receptor was identified in a woman aged 45-59 years with glioma. The sequences come from PBMCs, collected from a glioma patient whose treatment included an IDH1 peptide vaccine. V usage is TRBV10-3 and J usage is TRBJ1-2; 11 bases match TRBD1. This chain's CDR3 is CAIRGDRGSDGYTF. The CDR3 DNA sequence: TGTGCCATCAGGGGGGACAGGGGGAGCGATGGCTACACCTTC.